The clone carrying this T cell receptor (beta chain) occurred once. Its antigen is unknown. This specimen belongs to a study of beta chain features in type 1 diabetes. Study results and limitations: In all four CD4+ subsets, TCRB CDR3 length was significantly, moderately reduced in type 1 diabetes.

All of the isolated RNA was reverse transcribed, so expressed TCRB transcripts were sequenced. Generated by immunoSEQ multiplex PCR, the TCRdb table keeps only in-frame clones and is missing some. The table lists some 350,000 clones, 8.5% to 10% of them singletons. J was trimmed by 7 bases and V by 5 bases; bases with no gene match: 7. This CDR3 comprises 14 residues. Germline V lookup: CDR1 KGHSH, CDR2 LQKENI. Via CD45RO/CCR7/CD25/CD127/CD95/CD27, cells of the CD4+ naive, central memory, regulatory and stem cell-like memory subsets were sorted. The specimen sequenced was central memory CD4+ T cells from blood. The V call is TRBV18, the J call TRBJ2-1; 8 bases match TRBD2. The sequence derives from a man aged 30 to 45 with type 1 diabetes. This CDR3 is CASSVQREFNEQFF. The CDR3 coding sequence is TGTGCCAGCTCAGTCCAGCGGGAGTTTAATGAGCAGTTCTTC.